This is a list of T cell receptor beta chains from one sample in a study of cytomegalovirus exposure and HLA in healthy donors. Method: immunoSEQ multiplex PCR; TCRdb's copy keeps in-frame clones and lacks some. The profile shows roughly 93,000 clones, 70% to 80% of them singletons. The material sequenced was PBMCs. These TCRs come from a man between 25 and 39 years old in good health and CMV-seronegative. Both conserved end residues are part of each CDR3. Fields, in order: V gene, D gene, clone size, CDR3 length, J gene, CDR3 protein, CDR3 DNA. A D gene is named only where the DNA matches it firmly. Size is stated for part of the rows, as once, few or many counts, or as a class when the clone is expanded.

V gene: TRBV11-3
D gene: TRBD1
clone size: NA
CDR3 length: 17
J gene: TRBJ1-3
CDR3 protein: CASSLGLGTAAGNTIYF
CDR3 DNA: TGTGCCAGCAGCTTAGGCCTCGGGACAGCTGCTGGAAACACCATATATTTT

V gene: TRBV29-1
D gene: NA
clone size: NA
CDR3 length: 16
J gene: TRBJ2-3
CDR3 protein: CSVEDLGRLGSDTQYF
CDR3 DNA: TGCAGCGTTGAAGATCTTGGCAGGCTGGGTTCAGATACGCAGTATTTT

V gene: TRBV5-1
D gene: TRBD1
clone size: NA
CDR3 length: 17
J gene: TRBJ1-4
CDR3 protein: CASSPGQGQNRNEKLFF
CDR3 DNA: TGCGCCAGCAGCCCCGGACAGGGGCAGAATCGAAATGAAAAACTGTTTTTT

V gene: TRBV7-9
D gene: TRBD1
clone size: few
CDR3 length: 16
J gene: TRBJ2-6
CDR3 protein: CASDRDRGLGANVLTF
CDR3 DNA: TGTGCCAGCGACCGGGACAGGGGGCTAGGGGCCAACGTCCTGACTTTC

V gene: TRBV29-1
D gene: NA
clone size: few
CDR3 length: 12
J gene: TRBJ1-1
CDR3 protein: CSVGRGDTEAFF
CDR3 DNA: TGCAGCGTTGGACGGGGTGACACTGAAGCTTTCTTT

V gene: TRBV18
D gene: NA
clone size: NA
CDR3 length: 13
J gene: TRBJ1-1
CDR3 protein: CASSATGNTEAFF
CDR3 DNA: TGTGCCAGCTCAGCTACAGGGAACACTGAAGCTTTCTTT

V gene: TRBV5-1
D gene: TRBD1
clone size: few
CDR3 length: 14
J gene: TRBJ1-4
CDR3 protein: CASSQGGTNEKLFF
CDR3 DNA: TGCGCCAGCAGCCAGGGGGGAACTAATGAAAAACTGTTTTTT

V gene: TRBV7-6
D gene: NA
clone size: NA
CDR3 length: 16
J gene: TRBJ1-3
CDR3 protein: CASSLQDPGTGNTIYF
CDR3 DNA: TGTGCCAGCAGCCTACAAGATCCAGGGACTGGAAACACCATATATTTT

V gene: TRBV4-1
D gene: TRBD1
clone size: NA
CDR3 length: 15
J gene: TRBJ1-5
CDR3 protein: CASSPNGQVNQPQHF
CDR3 DNA: TGCGCCAGCAGCCCCAACGGACAGGTAAATCAGCCCCAGCATTTT

V gene: TRBV7-8
D gene: NA
clone size: NA
CDR3 length: 13
J gene: TRBJ1-2
CDR3 protein: CASSQGQGYGYTF
CDR3 DNA: TGTGCCAGCAGCCAGGGACAAGGGTATGGCTACACCTTC

V gene: TRBV6-6
D gene: NA
clone size: NA
CDR3 length: 15
J gene: TRBJ2-2
CDR3 protein: CASSYSKSVTGELFF
CDR3 DNA: TGTGCCAGCAGTTACTCGAAGAGCGTCACCGGGGAGCTGTTTTTT

V gene: TRBV6-6
D gene: NA
clone size: few
CDR3 length: 14
J gene: TRBJ1-1
CDR3 protein: CASLDTNMNTEAFF
CDR3 DNA: TGTGCCAGCTTAGACACAAACATGAACACTGAAGCTTTCTTT

V gene: TRBV5-1
D gene: NA
clone size: NA
CDR3 length: 14
J gene: TRBJ1-1
CDR3 protein: CASSLTGLNTEAFF
CDR3 DNA: TGCGCCAGCAGCTTGACAGGGTTGAACACTGAAGCTTTCTTT

V gene: TRBV10-1
D gene: NA
clone size: NA
CDR3 length: 13
J gene: TRBJ2-2
CDR3 protein: CASSERQTGELFF
CDR3 DNA: TGCGCCAGCAGTGAAAGACAGACCGGGGAGCTGTTTTTT

V gene: TRBV5-1
D gene: TRBD1
clone size: NA
CDR3 length: 14
J gene: TRBJ2-2
CDR3 protein: CASSKDRGTGELFF
CDR3 DNA: TGCGCCAGCAGCAAGGACAGGGGCACCGGGGAGCTGTTTTTT

V gene: TRBV6-4
D gene: TRBD1
clone size: NA
CDR3 length: 15
J gene: TRBJ2-1
CDR3 protein: CASSAQRTGADEQFF
CDR3 DNA: TGTGCCAGCAGTGCACAAAGGACAGGGGCGGATGAGCAGTTCTTC

V gene: TRBV10-3
D gene: NA
clone size: NA
CDR3 length: 16
J gene: TRBJ2-3
CDR3 protein: CAISEVRHSSTDTQYF
CDR3 DNA: TGTGCCATCAGTGAGGTTAGGCACAGTAGCACAGATACGCAGTATTTT

V gene: TRBV9
D gene: NA
clone size: NA
CDR3 length: 13
J gene: TRBJ1-2
CDR3 protein: CASSVDLTGTYTF
CDR3 DNA: TGTGCCAGCAGCGTAGACCTAACAGGGACCTACACCTTC

V gene: TRBV27
D gene: TRBD2
clone size: once
CDR3 length: 16
J gene: TRBJ2-1
CDR3 protein: CASSLSGPGTSVEQFF
CDR3 DNA: TGTGCCAGCAGTTTAAGCGGGCCCGGGACTAGCGTTGAGCAGTTCTTC

V gene: TRBV9
D gene: TRBD1
clone size: NA
CDR3 length: 15
J gene: TRBJ1-2
CDR3 protein: CASSVGQGSNYGYTF
CDR3 DNA: TGTGCCAGCAGCGTAGGACAGGGAAGTAACTATGGCTACACCTTC

V gene: TRBV10-3
D gene: TRBD2
clone size: NA
CDR3 length: 16
J gene: TRBJ2-5
CDR3 protein: CAISETGGATQETQYF
CDR3 DNA: TGTGCCATCAGTGAGACGGGGGGAGCGACCCAAGAGACCCAGTACTTC

V gene: TRBV19
D gene: TRBD1
clone size: NA
CDR3 length: 15
J gene: TRBJ1-3
CDR3 protein: CASSATGEAGNTIYF
CDR3 DNA: TGTGCCAGTAGTGCCACAGGGGAGGCTGGAAACACCATATATTTT

V gene: TRBV29-1
D gene: NA
clone size: NA
CDR3 length: 11
J gene: TRBJ2-2
CDR3 protein: CSVGRGGELFF
CDR3 DNA: TGCAGCGTTGGGCGAGGAGGGGAGCTGTTTTTT

V gene: TRBV7-9
D gene: NA
clone size: once
CDR3 length: 16
J gene: TRBJ2-1
CDR3 protein: CASSLVRGSRVYEQFF
CDR3 DNA: TGTGCCAGCAGCTTAGTCCGGGGGAGCCGGGTGTATGAGCAGTTCTTC

V gene: TRBV7-9
D gene: NA
clone size: NA
CDR3 length: 14
J gene: TRBJ1-2
CDR3 protein: CASSLALSGRGYTF
CDR3 DNA: TGTGCCAGCAGCTTAGCGCTCTCAGGGCGCGGCTACACCTTC

V gene: TRBV28
D gene: NA
clone size: NA
CDR3 length: 15
J gene: TRBJ2-1
CDR3 protein: CASSLQTGYYNEQFF
CDR3 DNA: TGTGCCAGCAGTTTACAAACAGGGTACTACAATGAGCAGTTCTTC

V gene: TRBV15
D gene: TRBD1
clone size: NA
CDR3 length: 15
J gene: TRBJ1-1
CDR3 protein: CATSRIAGQGTEAFF
CDR3 DNA: TGTGCCACCAGCAGGATTGCGGGACAGGGGACTGAAGCTTTCTTT

V gene: TRBV21-1
D gene: NA
clone size: NA
CDR3 length: 18
J gene: TRBJ2-2
CDR3 protein: CASSKVLTGDLGTGELFF
CDR3 DNA: TGTGCCAGCAGCAAAGTATTGACAGGCGATTTGGGCACCGGGGAGCTGTTTTTT

V gene: TRBV5-1
D gene: NA
clone size: few
CDR3 length: 14
J gene: TRBJ1-4
CDR3 protein: CASSLAATNEKLFF
CDR3 DNA: TGCGCCAGCAGCTTGGCTGCAACTAATGAAAAACTGTTTTTT

V gene: TRBV5-1
D gene: TRBD1
clone size: NA
CDR3 length: 15
J gene: TRBJ2-2
CDR3 protein: CASSLGTVVGGELFF
CDR3 DNA: TGCGCCAGCAGCCTCGGGACAGTTGTAGGAGGGGAGCTGTTTTTT

V gene: TRBV2
D gene: NA
clone size: once
CDR3 length: 15
J gene: TRBJ2-1
CDR3 protein: CASSPFRGSYNEQFF
CDR3 DNA: TGTGCCAGCAGCCCCTTTCGGGGGAGCTACAATGAGCAGTTCTTC

V gene: TRBV19
D gene: TRBD1
clone size: NA
CDR3 length: 14
J gene: TRBJ1-1
CDR3 protein: CASIRDRANTEAFF
CDR3 DNA: TGTGCCAGTATTAGGGACAGGGCGAACACTGAAGCTTTCTTT

V gene: TRBV7-9
D gene: TRBD1
clone size: NA
CDR3 length: 14
J gene: TRBJ1-2
CDR3 protein: CASSPGTASYGYTF
CDR3 DNA: TGTGCCAGCAGCCCCGGGACAGCGAGCTATGGCTACACCTTC

V gene: TRBV18
D gene: NA
clone size: NA
CDR3 length: 17
J gene: TRBJ1-1
CDR3 protein: CASSPVRLLEMNTEAFF
CDR3 DNA: TGTGCCAGCTCACCCGTAAGACTATTAGAAATGAACACTGAAGCTTTCTTT

V gene: TRBV9
D gene: TRBD2
clone size: NA
CDR3 length: 15
J gene: TRBJ2-1
CDR3 protein: CASSVATSGNNEQFF
CDR3 DNA: TGTGCCAGCAGCGTAGCTACTAGCGGTAACAATGAGCAGTTCTTC

V gene: TRBV7-2
D gene: NA
clone size: NA
CDR3 length: 12
J gene: TRBJ2-7
CDR3 protein: CASSLGEYEQYF
CDR3 DNA: TGTGCCAGCAGCTTAGGAGAATACGAGCAGTACTTC

V gene: TRBV9
D gene: TRBD2
clone size: NA
CDR3 length: 13
J gene: TRBJ2-1
CDR3 protein: CASSVGLGDEQFF
CDR3 DNA: TGTGCCAGCAGCGTCGGACTAGGGGATGAGCAGTTCTTC

V gene: TRBV6-1
D gene: NA
clone size: NA
CDR3 length: 16
J gene: TRBJ2-7
CDR3 protein: CASSDAGALSSYEQYF
CDR3 DNA: TGTGCCAGCAGTGATGCAGGGGCCCTTAGCTCCTACGAGCAGTACTTC

V gene: TRBV7-2
D gene: NA
clone size: NA
CDR3 length: 14
J gene: TRBJ1-1
CDR3 protein: CASSLEGTPSEAFF
CDR3 DNA: TGTGCCAGCAGCTTAGAAGGGACACCAAGCGAAGCTTTCTTT

V gene: TRBV9
D gene: NA
clone size: NA
CDR3 length: 15
J gene: TRBJ2-3
CDR3 protein: CASSIRAIPTDTQYF
CDR3 DNA: TGTGCCAGCAGCATTCGAGCGATACCCACAGATACGCAGTATTTT

V gene: TRBV11-2
D gene: NA
clone size: NA
CDR3 length: 17
J gene: TRBJ2-5
CDR3 protein: CASSLGGQSWGKETQYF
CDR3 DNA: TGTGCCAGCAGCTTAGGTGGACAGAGTTGGGGGAAAGAGACCCAGTACTTC

V gene: TRBV14
D gene: NA
clone size: NA
CDR3 length: 14
J gene: TRBJ2-1
CDR3 protein: CASSPPGVSAEQFF
CDR3 DNA: TGTGCCAGCAGCCCCCCGGGGGTCAGCGCTGAGCAGTTCTTC

V gene: TRBV6-5
D gene: NA
clone size: NA
CDR3 length: 15
J gene: TRBJ1-1
CDR3 protein: CASSYSRQMNTEAFF
CDR3 DNA: TGTGCCAGCAGTTACTCTCGACAGATGAACACTGAAGCTTTCTTT

V gene: TRBV5-1
D gene: TRBD1
clone size: NA
CDR3 length: 14
J gene: TRBJ1-2
CDR3 protein: CASRSQTGGIGYTF
CDR3 DNA: TGCGCCAGCAGATCTCAGACAGGGGGCATTGGCTACACCTTC

V gene: TRBV27
D gene: TRBD1
clone size: NA
CDR3 length: 15
J gene: TRBJ1-2
CDR3 protein: CASSLRGGVGYGYTF
CDR3 DNA: TGTGCTAGCAGTTTACGAGGGGGCGTCGGCTATGGCTACACCTTC

V gene: TRBV10-3
D gene: TRBD1
clone size: NA
CDR3 length: 15
J gene: TRBJ1-3
CDR3 protein: CAISTQGATGNTIYF
CDR3 DNA: TGTGCCATCAGCACCCAGGGGGCGACAGGAAACACCATATATTTT

V gene: TRBV7-2
D gene: NA
clone size: NA
CDR3 length: 14
J gene: TRBJ1-1
CDR3 protein: CASSLARGRVGAFF
CDR3 DNA: TGTGCCAGCAGCTTAGCGCGGGGCAGGGTAGGAGCTTTCTTT

V gene: TRBV7-9
D gene: NA
clone size: NA
CDR3 length: 15
J gene: TRBJ2-1
CDR3 protein: CASRPSGRGYNEQFF
CDR3 DNA: TGTGCCAGCAGACCCAGCGGACGGGGCTACAATGAGCAGTTCTTC

V gene: TRBV2
D gene: TRBD2
clone size: NA
CDR3 length: 14
J gene: TRBJ2-5
CDR3 protein: CASSEGGGGETQYF
CDR3 DNA: TGTGCCAGCAGTGAGGGCGGGGGGGGAGAGACCCAGTACTTC

V gene: TRBV7-6
D gene: TRBD2
clone size: few
CDR3 length: 15
J gene: TRBJ2-3
CDR3 protein: CASSLVGGSADTQYF
CDR3 DNA: TGTGCCAGCAGCTTAGTGGGCGGGAGCGCAGATACGCAGTATTTT

V gene: TRBV7-9
D gene: TRBD2
clone size: NA
CDR3 length: 18
J gene: TRBJ2-3
CDR3 protein: CASSLELSSGGFTDTQYF
CDR3 DNA: TGTGCCAGCAGCTTAGAATTATCTAGCGGGGGATTCACAGATACGCAGTATTTT

V gene: TRBV7-2
D gene: TRBD2
clone size: NA
CDR3 length: 15
J gene: TRBJ2-5
CDR3 protein: CASSPTGGATKTQYF
CDR3 DNA: TGTGCCAGCAGCCCAACCGGGGGGGCCACAAAGACCCAGTACTTC

V gene: TRBV7-9
D gene: TRBD1
clone size: NA
CDR3 length: 15
J gene: TRBJ1-5
CDR3 protein: CASSPGQPGNQPQHF
CDR3 DNA: TGTGCCAGCAGCCCGGGACAGCCAGGGAATCAGCCCCAGCATTTT

V gene: TRBV1
D gene: NA
clone size: NA
CDR3 length: 16
J gene: TRBJ1-2
CDR3 protein: CTSPSLSSGSHYGYTF
CDR3 DNA: TGCACCAGCCCCTCCCTCAGTTCAGGAAGTCACTATGGCTACACCTTC

V gene: TRBV19
D gene: TRBD1
clone size: NA
CDR3 length: 17
J gene: TRBJ2-7
CDR3 protein: CASRPTRGRGPSHEQYF
CDR3 DNA: TGTGCCAGTAGACCTACCCGAGGCAGGGGGCCTTCCCACGAGCAGTACTTC